The 8 T cell receptor beta chains below all came from one sample that was sequenced in a study of cytomegalovirus exposure and HLA in healthy donors. Primers: 60 Vbeta forward and 13 Jbeta reverse. The table came from immunoSEQ multiplex PCR; TCRdb's copy has only in-frame clones and leaves some out. The sample carries 90,000 to 110,000 clones, under 90% recorded once. Sequenced input: PBMCs. These receptors originate from a woman aged 25-40 years in good health and CMV-seronegative.

This chain uses TRBV7-6 with TRBJ2-3; a weak D match, TRBD2 (5 bases). CDR1 SGHVS and CDR2 FNYEAQ come from the germline V gene. V was trimmed by 5 bases and J by 2 bases, leaving 14 bases between them. The length of the CDR3 is 15 residues. DNA of the CDR3: TGTGCCAGCAGCGTGCGGGCAGCGGTCACAGATACGCAGTATTTT. This sequence encodes CASSVRAAVTDTQYF. Complete variable domain (other parts from reference TRBV7-6 and TRBJ2-3): GAGVSQSPRYKVTKRGQDVALRCDPISGHVSLYWYRQALGQGPEFLTYFNYEAQQDKSGLPNDRFSAERPEGSISTLTIQRTEQRDSAMYRCASSVRAAVTDTQYFGPGTRLTVL.

The chain uses TRBV7-2 and TRBJ1-5, with D possibly being TRBD1 (6 bases). The ends were cut back, 2 bases at V and 2 bases at J, with 10 bases in the middle. The length of the CDR3 is 15 residues. Germline-derived CDR1 and CDR2 are SGHTA and FQGNSA. The chain's CDR3 is CASSLPPGGNQPQHF. The CDR3 coding sequence is TGTGCCAGCAGCTTACCTCCAGGGGGCAATCAGCCCCAGCATTTT.

This sequence joins TRBV29-1 and TRBJ2-1; TRBD1 agrees at 9 bases. J was trimmed by 4 bases and V by 3 bases; bases with no gene match: 4. CDR3 length: 14 residues. CDR1 is SQVTM and CDR2 is ANQGSEA in the germline V gene. The chain's CDR3 is CSVDRTGVYNEQFF. CDR3 bases: TGCAGCGTTGACCGGACAGGGGTTTACAATGAGCAGTTCTTC.

The chain uses TRBV5-1 and TRBJ2-7, with a possible D match to TRBD2 (6 bases). The CDR3 sequence is 15 residues long. Germline CDR1 SGHRS, CDR2 YFSETQ. Trimming shortened V by 0 bases and J by 2 bases, and 12 bases separated the two germline ends. The CDR3 is CASSLGRDLPYEQYF. DNA of the CDR3: TGCGCCAGCAGCTTGGGGCGGGACTTACCCTACGAGCAGTACTTC.

The chain recombines TRBV19 with TRBJ2-7; D possibly corresponds to TRBD2 (6 bases). CDR3 size: 15 residues. V lost 3 bases and J lost 1, with 13 bases in between. CDR1 is LNHDA and CDR2 is SQIVND in the germline V gene (reference sequence). The CDR3 loop is CASSISTGESYEQYF. The CDR3 nucleotides are TGTGCCAGTAGTATTTCGACGGGAGAATCCTACGAGCAGTACTTC.

The V gene is TRBV20-1, the J gene TRBJ2-5, with D unresolved. This CDR3 has 11 residues. In germline, CDR1 is DFQATT, CDR2 SNEGSKA (reference sequence). The CDR3 DNA is TGCAGCACTTACCATGGAGAGACCCAGTACTTC. Encoded protein: CSTYHGETQYF.

The chain carries TRBV4-1 and TRBJ2-1; 7 bases map to TRBD2. V was pared by 1 base and J by 4 bases, with 10 bases of the junction left unmatched. Looked up from germline, CDR1 is MGHRA and CDR2 is YSYEKL. The CDR3 contains 17 residues. CDR3 sequence reads: CASSQVGGLRGYNEQFF. The CDR3 nucleotides are TGCGCCAGCAGCCAAGTGGGGGGGTTAAGGGGATACAATGAGCAGTTCTTC.

V is TRBV28 and J is TRBJ2-5, with 12 bases fitting TRBD2. The CDR3 length is 16 residues. The V gene's germline CDR1 is MDHEN and CDR2 SYDVKM. The ends lost 4 bases at V and 2 bases at J; junction bases unmatched: 5. CDR3 protein: CASSSRTSGIQETQYF. The CDR3 DNA sequence: TGTGCCAGCAGTTCTCGGACTAGCGGGATTCAAGAGACCCAGTACTTC.